This TCR beta chain was retrieved from a study of radiotherapy plus CTLA-4 blockade in lung cancer. Across the study: Overall, roughly 17% of patients showed an objective response, while 31% attained disease control.

Per germline, CDR1 SGHTA and CDR2 FQGNSA. The CDR3 runs to 15 residues. The V end was cut by 5 bases, the J end by 0 bases, with 11 bases between. Sequenced by immunoSEQ multiplex PCR; TCRdb stores in-frame clones only, minus some. In the table there are 56,000 or so clones, 70% to 85% of which are singletons. Study-wide results and caveats: Expansion of tumor-derived TCR clones was observed in blood after radiotherapy plus ipilimumab. Per reports, early blood T cell clone dynamics, plus interferon-beta, forecast response most strongly.

Points on this clone: Antigen specificity is unknown.

Specimen: peripheral blood, collected from a patient treated with radiotherapy plus ipilimumab. The genes are TRBV7-2 and TRBJ2-1, with no clear D. The sequence derives from a human donor with non-small cell lung cancer who had a complete response to radiotherapy plus ipilimumab. The DNA of the CDR3 is TGTGCCAGCAGCCGCCCTAGTAGCTCCTACAATGAGCAGTTCTTC. Residues: CASSRPSSSYNEQFF.